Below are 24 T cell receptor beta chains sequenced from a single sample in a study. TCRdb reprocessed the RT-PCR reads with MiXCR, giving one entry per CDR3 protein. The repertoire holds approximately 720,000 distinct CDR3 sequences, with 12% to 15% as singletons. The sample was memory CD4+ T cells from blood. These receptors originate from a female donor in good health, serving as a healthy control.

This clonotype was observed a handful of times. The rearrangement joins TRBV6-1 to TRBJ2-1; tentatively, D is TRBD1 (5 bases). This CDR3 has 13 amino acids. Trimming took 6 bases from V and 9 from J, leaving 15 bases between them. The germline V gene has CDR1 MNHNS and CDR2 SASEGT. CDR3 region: CASRGNSRGEQFF. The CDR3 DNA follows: TGTGCCAGCAGAGGTAATTCAAGGGGTGAGCAGTTCTTC.

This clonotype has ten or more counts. This CDR3 reads CATSRDPNTGTQQFF. CDR3 bases: TGTGCCACCAGCAGAGACCCGAATACCGGGACACAGCAGTTCTTC. The V gene is TRBV15, the J gene TRBJ2-1; weak D call: TRBD1 (6 bases). The CDR3 is 15 amino acids. V dropped 0 bases and J dropped 11 bases, with 17 bases sitting between them. Germline V CDR1 and CDR2: LNHNV, YYDKDF (reference sequence).

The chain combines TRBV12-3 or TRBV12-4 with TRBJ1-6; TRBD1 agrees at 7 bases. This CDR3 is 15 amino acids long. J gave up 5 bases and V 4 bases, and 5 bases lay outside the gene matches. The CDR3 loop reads CASSYPGQNNSPLHF. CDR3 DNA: TGTGCCAGCAGTTATCCGGGACAGAATAATTCACCCCTCCACTTT.

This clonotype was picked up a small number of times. The CDR3 region is CSAVPAHNTEAFF. CDR3 coding DNA: TGCAGTGCAGTTCCGGCACATAACACTGAAGCTTTCTTT. The chain uses TRBV20-1 and TRBJ1-1; D uncertain. There are 13 residues in the CDR3. Trimming stripped 6 bases from V and 2 bases from J, with 13 bases between. Germline CDR1 reads DFQATT; CDR2 reads SNEGSKA (reference sequence).

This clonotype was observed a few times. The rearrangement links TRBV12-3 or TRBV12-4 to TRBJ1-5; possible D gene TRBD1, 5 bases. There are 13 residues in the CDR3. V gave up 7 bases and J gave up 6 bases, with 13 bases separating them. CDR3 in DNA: TGTGCCAGCACTACTGGGGGGAGTCAGCCCCAGCATTTT. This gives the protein CASTTGGSQPQHF.

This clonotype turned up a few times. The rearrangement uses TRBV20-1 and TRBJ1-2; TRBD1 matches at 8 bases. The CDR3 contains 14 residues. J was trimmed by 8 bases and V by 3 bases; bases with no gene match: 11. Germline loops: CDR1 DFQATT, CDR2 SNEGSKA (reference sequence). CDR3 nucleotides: TGCAGTGCTAGGGAGCCCCAGGGGGCAGGAGGCTACACCTTC. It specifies CSAREPQGAGGYTF.

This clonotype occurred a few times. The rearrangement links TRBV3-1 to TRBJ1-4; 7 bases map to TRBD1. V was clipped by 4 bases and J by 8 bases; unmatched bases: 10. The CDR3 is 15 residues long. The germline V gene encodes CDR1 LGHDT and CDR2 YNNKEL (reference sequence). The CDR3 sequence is CASSRTTGKYEKLFF. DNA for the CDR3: TGTGCCAGCAGCCGGACGACAGGGAAGTACGAAAAACTGTTTTTT. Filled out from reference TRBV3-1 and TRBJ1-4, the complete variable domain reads DTAVSQTPKYLVTQMGNDKSIKCEQNLGHDTMYWYKQDSKKFLKIMFSYNNKELIINETVPNRFSPKSPDKAHLNLHINSLELGDSAVYFCASSRTTGKYEKLFFGSGTQLSVL.

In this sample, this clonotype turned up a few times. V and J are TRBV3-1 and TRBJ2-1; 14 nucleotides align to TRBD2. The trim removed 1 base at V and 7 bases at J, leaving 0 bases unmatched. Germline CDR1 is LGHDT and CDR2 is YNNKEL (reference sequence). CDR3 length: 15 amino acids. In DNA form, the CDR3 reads TGTGCCAGCAGCCAAGGGACTAGCGGGGGGAATGAGCAGTTCTTC. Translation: CASSQGTSGGNEQFF.

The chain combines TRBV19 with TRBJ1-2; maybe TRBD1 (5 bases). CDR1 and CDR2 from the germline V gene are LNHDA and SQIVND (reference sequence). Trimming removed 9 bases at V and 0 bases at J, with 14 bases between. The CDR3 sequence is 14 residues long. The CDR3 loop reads CASLGGVANYGYTF. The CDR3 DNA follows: TGTGCCAGCCTTGGGGGAGTAGCTAACTATGGCTACACCTTC.

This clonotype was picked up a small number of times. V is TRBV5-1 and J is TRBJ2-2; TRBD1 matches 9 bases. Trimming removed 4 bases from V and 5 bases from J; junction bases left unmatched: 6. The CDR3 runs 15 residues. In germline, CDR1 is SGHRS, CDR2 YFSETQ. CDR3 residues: CASSTMTGGTGELFF. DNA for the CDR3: TGCGCCAGCAGCACCATGACAGGGGGAACCGGGGAGCTGTTTTTT.

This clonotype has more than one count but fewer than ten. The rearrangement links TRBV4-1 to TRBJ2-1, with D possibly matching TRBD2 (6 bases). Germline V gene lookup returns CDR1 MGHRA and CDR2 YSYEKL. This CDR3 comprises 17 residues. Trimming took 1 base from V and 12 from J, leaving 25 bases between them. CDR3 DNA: TGCGCCAGCAGCCAAGGGGGTCGACTAGGGTCCTCCGGGGGGCAGTTCTTC. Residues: CASSQGGRLGSSGGQFF.

CDR3 DNA: TGCAGTGCTCCAGCCCTACTAGCGTCGAACACCGGGGAGCTGTTTTTT. Translation: CSAPALLASNTGELFF. This sequence joins TRBV20-1 and TRBJ2-2, with 7 bases lining up with TRBD2. The CDR3 is made up of 16 amino acids. With 5 bases clipped from V and 0 bases from J, the junction kept 9 bases outside the gene matches. Germline CDR1 DFQATT, CDR2 SNEGSKA (reference sequence).

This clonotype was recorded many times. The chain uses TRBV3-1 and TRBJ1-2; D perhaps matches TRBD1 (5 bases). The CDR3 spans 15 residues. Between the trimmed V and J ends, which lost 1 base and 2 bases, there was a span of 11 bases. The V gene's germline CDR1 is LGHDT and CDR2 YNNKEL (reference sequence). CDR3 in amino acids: CASSQAGTVNYGYTF. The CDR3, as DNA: TGTGCCAGCAGCCAAGCCGGGACGGTCAACTATGGCTACACCTTC.

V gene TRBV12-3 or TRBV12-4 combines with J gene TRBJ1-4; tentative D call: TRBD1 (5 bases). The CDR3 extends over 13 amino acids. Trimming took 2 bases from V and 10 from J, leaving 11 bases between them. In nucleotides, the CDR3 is TGTGCCAGCAGTTTACAGGGTATGGGAAAACTGTTTTTT. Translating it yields CASSLQGMGKLFF.

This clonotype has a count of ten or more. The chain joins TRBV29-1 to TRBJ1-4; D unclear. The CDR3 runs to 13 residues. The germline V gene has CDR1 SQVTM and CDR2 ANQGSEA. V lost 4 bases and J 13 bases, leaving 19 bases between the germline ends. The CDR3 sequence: CSVGHGVPNVLFF. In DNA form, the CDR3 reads TGCAGCGTTGGACACGGAGTTCCAAATGTACTGTTTTTT. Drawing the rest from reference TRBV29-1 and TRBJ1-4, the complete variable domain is SAVISQKPSRDICQRGTSLTIQCQVDSQVTMMFWYRQQPGQSLTLIATANQGSEATYESGFVIDKFPISRPNLTFSTLTVSNMSPEDSSIYLCSVGHGVPNVLFFGSGTQLSVL.

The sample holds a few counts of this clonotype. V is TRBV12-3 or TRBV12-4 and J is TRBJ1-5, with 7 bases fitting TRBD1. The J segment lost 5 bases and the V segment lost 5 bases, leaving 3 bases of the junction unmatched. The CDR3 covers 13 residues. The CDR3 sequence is CASSTTGDQPQHF. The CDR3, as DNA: TGTGCCAGCAGTACCACAGGGGATCAGCCCCAGCATTTT.

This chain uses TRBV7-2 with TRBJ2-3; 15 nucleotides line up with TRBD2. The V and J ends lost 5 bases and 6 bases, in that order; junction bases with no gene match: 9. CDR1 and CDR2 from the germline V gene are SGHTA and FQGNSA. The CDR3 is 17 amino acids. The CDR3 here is CASSVAGLAGGGDTQYF. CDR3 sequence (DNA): TGTGCCAGCAGCGTCGCGGGACTAGCGGGGGGAGGCGATACGCAGTATTTT. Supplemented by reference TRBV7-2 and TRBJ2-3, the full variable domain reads GAGVSQSPSNKVTEKGKDVELRCDPISGHTALYWYRQSLGQGLEFLIYFQGNSAPDKSGLPSDRFSAERTGGSVSTLTIQRTQQEDSAVYLCASSVAGLAGGGDTQYFGPGTRLTVL.

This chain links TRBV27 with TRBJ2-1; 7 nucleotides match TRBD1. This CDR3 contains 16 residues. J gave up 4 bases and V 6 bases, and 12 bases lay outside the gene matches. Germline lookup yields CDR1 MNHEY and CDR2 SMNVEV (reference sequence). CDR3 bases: TGTGCCAGCAGCCGTTCCGGGACAGTGCGGTACAATGAGCAGTTCTTC. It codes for CASSRSGTVRYNEQFF.

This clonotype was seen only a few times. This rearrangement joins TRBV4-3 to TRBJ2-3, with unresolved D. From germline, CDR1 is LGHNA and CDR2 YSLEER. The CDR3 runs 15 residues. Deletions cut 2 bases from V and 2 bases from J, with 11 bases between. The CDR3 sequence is CASSQSGFYTDTQYF. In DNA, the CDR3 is TGCGCCAGCAGCCAATCGGGTTTCTACACAGATACGCAGTATTTT.

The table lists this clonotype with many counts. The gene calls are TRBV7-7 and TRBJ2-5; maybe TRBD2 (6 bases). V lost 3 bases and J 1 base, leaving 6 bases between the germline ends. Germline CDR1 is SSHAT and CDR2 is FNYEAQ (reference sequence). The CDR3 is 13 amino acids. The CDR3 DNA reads TGTGCCAGCAGCTTGGGACTCCAAGAGACCCAGTACTTC. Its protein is CASSLGLQETQYF.

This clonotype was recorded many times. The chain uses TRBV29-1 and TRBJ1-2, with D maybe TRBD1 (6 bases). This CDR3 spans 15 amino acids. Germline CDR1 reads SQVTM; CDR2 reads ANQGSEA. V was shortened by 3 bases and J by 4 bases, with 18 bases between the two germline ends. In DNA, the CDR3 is TGCAGCGTTGATACACAGGGAGAGGGGAGCTATGGCTACACCTTC. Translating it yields CSVDTQGEGSYGYTF.

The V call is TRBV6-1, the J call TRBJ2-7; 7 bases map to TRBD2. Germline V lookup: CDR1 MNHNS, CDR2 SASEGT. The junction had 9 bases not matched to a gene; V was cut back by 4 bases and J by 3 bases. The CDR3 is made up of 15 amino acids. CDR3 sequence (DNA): TGTGCCAGCAGTGTACAAGCGGGATTTTTCTACGAGCAGTACTTC. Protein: CASSVQAGFFYEQYF.

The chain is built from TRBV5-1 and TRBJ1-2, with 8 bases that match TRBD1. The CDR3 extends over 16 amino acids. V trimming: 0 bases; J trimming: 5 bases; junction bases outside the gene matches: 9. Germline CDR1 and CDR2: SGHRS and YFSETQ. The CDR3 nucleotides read TGCGCCAGCAGCTTGGCTTCCGTAACAGGGGGTTATGGCTACACCTTC. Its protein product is CASSLASVTGGYGYTF.

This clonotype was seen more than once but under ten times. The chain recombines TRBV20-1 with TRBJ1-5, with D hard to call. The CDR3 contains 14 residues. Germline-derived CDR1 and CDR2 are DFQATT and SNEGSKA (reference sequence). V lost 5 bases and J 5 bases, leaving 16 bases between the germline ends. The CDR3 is CSALLDLGDQPQHF. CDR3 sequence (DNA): TGCAGTGCTTTACTGGACCTGGGAGATCAGCCCCAGCATTTT.